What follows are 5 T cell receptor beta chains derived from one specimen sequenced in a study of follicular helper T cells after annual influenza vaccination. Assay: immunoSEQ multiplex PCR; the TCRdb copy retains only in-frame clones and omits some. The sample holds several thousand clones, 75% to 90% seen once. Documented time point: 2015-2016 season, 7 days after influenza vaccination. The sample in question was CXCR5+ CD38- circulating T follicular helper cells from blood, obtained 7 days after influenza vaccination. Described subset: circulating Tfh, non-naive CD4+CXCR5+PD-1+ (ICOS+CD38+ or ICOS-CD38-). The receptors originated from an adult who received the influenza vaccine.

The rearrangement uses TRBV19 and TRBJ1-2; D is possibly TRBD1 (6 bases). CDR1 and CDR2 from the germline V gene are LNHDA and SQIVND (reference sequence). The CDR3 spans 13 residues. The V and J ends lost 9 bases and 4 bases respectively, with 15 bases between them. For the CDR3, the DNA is TGTGCCAGCCATGGTCAGGGGATCTATGGCTACACCTTC. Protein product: CASHGQGIYGYTF.

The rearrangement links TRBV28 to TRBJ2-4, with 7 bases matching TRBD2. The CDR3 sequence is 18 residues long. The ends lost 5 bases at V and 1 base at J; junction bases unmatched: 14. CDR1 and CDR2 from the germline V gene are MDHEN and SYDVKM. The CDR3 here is CASSVGGGGPTAKNIQYF. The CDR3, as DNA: TGTGCCAGCAGTGTTGGTGGGGGAGGGCCGACGGCCAAAAACATTCAGTACTTC.

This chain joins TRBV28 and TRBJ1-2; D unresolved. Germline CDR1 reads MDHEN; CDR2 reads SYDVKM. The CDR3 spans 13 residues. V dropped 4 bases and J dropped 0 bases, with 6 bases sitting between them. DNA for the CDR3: TGTGCCAGCAGTTCTCTACCTAACTATGGCTACACCTTC. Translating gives CASSSLPNYGYTF.

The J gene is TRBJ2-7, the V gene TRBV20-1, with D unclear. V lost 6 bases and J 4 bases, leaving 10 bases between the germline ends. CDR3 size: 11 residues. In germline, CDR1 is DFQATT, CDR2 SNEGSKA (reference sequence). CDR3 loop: CSARRGYEQYF. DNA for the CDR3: TGCAGTGCCCGACGTGGTTACGAGCAGTACTTC.

CDR3 residues: CASSFEGDYEQYF. CDR3 bases: TGCGCCAGCAGCTTTGAAGGGGACTACGAGCAGTACTTC. The V gene is TRBV5-1, the J gene TRBJ2-7; weak D call: TRBD1 (5 bases). CDR3 size: 13 residues. Looked up from germline, CDR1 is SGHRS and CDR2 is YFSETQ. The V end lost 2 bases, the J end lost 3 bases, and 9 bases lay between the germline ends.